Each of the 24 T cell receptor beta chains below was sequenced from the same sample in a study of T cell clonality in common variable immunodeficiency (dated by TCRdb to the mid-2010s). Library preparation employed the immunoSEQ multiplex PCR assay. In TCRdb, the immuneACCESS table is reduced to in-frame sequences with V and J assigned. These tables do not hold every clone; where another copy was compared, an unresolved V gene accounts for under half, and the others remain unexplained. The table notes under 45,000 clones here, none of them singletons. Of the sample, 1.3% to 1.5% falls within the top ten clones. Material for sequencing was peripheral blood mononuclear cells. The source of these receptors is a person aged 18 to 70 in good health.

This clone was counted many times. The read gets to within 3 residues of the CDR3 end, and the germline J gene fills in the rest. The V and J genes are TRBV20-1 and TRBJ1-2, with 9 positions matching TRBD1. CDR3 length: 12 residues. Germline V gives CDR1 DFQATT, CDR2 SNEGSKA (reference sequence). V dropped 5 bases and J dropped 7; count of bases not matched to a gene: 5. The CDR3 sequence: CSAPGQGSGYTF. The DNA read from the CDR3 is TGCAGTGCTCCAGGACAGGGGAGTGGC.

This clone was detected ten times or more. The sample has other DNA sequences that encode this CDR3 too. CDR3 sequence reads: CAWQKGGVAVSRGNEQFF. The CDR3 DNA, read in part, is TGTGCCTGGCAAAAAGGAGGCGTAGCGGTCTCGAGGGGCAATGAG. The V call is TRBV30, the J call TRBJ2-1; tentatively, D is TRBD2 (6 bases). The CDR3 is cut off 3 residues early in the read; its end comes from the germline J gene. The CDR3 runs 18 residues. V was clipped by 5 bases and J by 6 bases, with 29 bases between them. Germline V CDR1 and CDR2: GTSNPN, SVGIG (reference sequence).

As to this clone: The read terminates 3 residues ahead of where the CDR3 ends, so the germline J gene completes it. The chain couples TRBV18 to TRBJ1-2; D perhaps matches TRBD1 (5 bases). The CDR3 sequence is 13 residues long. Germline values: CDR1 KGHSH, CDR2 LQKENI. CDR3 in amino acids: CASSPTRVGDYTF. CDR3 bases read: TGTGCCAGCTCTCCAACCAGGGTGGGCGAC.

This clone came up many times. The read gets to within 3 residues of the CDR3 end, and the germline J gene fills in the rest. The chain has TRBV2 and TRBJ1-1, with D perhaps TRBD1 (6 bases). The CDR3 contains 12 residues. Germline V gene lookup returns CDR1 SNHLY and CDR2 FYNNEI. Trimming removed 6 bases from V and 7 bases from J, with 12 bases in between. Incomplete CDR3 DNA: TGTGCCAGCAGGCAGGGGATGTTTGAA. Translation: CASRQGMFE. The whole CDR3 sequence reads CASRQGMFEAFF.

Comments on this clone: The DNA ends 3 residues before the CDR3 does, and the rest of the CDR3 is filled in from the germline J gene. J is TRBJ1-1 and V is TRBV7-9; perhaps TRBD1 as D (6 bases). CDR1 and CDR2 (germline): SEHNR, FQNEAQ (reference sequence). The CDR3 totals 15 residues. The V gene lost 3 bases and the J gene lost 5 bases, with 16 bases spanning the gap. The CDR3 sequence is CASSLDRTGVTEAFF. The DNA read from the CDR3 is TGTGCCAGCAGCTTGGACAGAACCGGGGTGACTGAA. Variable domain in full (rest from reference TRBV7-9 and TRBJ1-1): DTGVSQNPRHKITKRGQNVTFRCDPISEHNRLYWYRQTLGQGPEFLTYFQNEAQLEKSRLLSDRFSAERPKGSFSTLEIQRTEQGDSAMYLCASSLDRTGVTEAFFGQGTRLTVV.

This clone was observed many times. CDR3 protein: CASSVGQEVYEQYF. The CDR3 DNA, read in part, is TGTGCCAGCTCCGTGGGACAGGAGGTCTACGAG. The V call is TRBV18, the J call TRBJ2-7, with 8 bases that match TRBD1. The read ends 3 residues before the CDR3 terminus; that terminus is restored from the germline J gene. This CDR3 has 14 residues. Trimming removed 6 bases from V and 3 bases from J; junction bases left unmatched: 7. Germline V gives CDR1 KGHSH, CDR2 LQKENI. Supplemented by reference TRBV18 and TRBJ2-7, the full variable domain reads NAGVMQNPRHLVRRRGQEARLRCSPMKGHSHVYWYRQLPEEGLKFMVYLQKENIIDESGMPKERFSAEFPKEGPSILRIQQVVRGDSAAYFCASSVGQEVYEQYFGPGTRLTVT.

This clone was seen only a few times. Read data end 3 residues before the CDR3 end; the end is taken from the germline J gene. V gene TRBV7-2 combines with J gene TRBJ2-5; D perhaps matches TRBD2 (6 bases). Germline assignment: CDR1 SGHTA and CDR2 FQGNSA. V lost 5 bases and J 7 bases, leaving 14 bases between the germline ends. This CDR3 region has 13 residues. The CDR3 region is CASSAVGGGTQYF. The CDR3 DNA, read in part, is TGTGCCAGCAGCGCGGTCGGGGGTGGGACC. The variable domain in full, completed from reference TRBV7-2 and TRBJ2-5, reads GAGVSQSPSNKVTEKGKDVELRCDPISGHTALYWYRQSLGQGLEFLIYFQGNSAPDKSGLPSDRFSAERTGGSVSTLTIQRTQQEDSAVYLCASSAVGGGTQYFGPGTRLLVL.

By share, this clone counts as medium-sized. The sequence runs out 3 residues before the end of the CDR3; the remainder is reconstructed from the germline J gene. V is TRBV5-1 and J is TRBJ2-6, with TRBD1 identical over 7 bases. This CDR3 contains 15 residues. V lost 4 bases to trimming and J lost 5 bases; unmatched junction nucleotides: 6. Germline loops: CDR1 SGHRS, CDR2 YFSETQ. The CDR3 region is CASSEGTARANVLTF. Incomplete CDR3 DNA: TGCGCCAGCAGCGAGGGGACAGCCCGGGCCAACGTC.

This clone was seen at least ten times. Incomplete CDR3 DNA: TGTGCCTGGAGTGTACTTGATGGC. Amino acids: CAWSVLDG. The full CDR3 sequence reads CAWSVLDGYTF. The rearrangement uses TRBV30 and TRBJ1-2; no clear D gene. The read stops 3 residues short of the end of the CDR3; the missing end is completed from the germline J gene. The ends were cut back, 0 bases at V and 6 bases at J, with 5 bases in the middle. CDR1 GTSNPN and CDR2 SVGIG come from the germline V gene (reference sequence). The CDR3 covers 11 residues.

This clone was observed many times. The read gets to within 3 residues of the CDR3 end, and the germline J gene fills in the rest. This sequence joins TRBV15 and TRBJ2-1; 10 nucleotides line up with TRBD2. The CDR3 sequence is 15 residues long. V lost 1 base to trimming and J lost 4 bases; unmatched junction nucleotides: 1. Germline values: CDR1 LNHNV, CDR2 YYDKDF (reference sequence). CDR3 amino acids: CATSRASGSYNEQFF. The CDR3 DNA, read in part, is TGTGCCACCAGCAGAGCTAGCGGGAGTTACAATGAG.

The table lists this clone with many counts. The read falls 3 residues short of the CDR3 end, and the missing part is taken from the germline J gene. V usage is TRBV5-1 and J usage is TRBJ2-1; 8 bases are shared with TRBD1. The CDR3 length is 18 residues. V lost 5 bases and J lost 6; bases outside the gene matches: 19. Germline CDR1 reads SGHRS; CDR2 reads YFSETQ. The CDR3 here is CASRFPPTVRDRFNEQFF. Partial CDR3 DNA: TGCGCCAGCAGGTTTCCCCCCACAGTCCGGGACAGGTTCAATGAG.

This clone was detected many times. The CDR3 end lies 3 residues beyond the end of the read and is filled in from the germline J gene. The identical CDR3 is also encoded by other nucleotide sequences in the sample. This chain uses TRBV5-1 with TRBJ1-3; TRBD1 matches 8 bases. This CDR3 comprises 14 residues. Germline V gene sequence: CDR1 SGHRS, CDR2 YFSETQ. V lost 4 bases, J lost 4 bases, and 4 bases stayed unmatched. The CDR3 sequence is CASSPGTGGNTIYF. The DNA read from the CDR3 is TGCGCCAGCAGCCCAGGGACAGGCGGAAACACC.

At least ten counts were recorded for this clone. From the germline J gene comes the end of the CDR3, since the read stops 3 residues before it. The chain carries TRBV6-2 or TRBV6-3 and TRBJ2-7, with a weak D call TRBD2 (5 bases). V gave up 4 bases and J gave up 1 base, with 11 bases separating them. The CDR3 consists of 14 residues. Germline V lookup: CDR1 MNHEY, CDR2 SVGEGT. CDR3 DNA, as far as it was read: TGTGCCAGCAGTTCGACTACCCCTTCCTACGAG. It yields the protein CASSSTTPSYE. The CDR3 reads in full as CASSSTTPSYEQYF.

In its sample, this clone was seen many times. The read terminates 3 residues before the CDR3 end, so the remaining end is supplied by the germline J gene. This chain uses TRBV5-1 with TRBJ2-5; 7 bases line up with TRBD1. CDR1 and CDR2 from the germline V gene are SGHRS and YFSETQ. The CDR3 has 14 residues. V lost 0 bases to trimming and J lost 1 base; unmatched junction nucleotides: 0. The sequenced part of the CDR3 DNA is TGCGCCAGCAGCTTGGGACAGGGCCAAGAGACC. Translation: CASSLGQGQET. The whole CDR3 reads CASSLGQGQETQYF.

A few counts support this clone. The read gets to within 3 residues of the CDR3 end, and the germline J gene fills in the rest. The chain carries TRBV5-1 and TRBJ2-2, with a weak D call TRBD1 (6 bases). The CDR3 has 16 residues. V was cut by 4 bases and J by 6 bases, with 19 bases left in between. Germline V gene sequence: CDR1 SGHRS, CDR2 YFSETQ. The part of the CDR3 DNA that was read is TGCGCCAGCAGCCCACGGGGCAGGGGTCGACCCGGGGAG. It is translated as CASSPRGRGRPGE. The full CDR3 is CASSPRGRGRPGELFF.

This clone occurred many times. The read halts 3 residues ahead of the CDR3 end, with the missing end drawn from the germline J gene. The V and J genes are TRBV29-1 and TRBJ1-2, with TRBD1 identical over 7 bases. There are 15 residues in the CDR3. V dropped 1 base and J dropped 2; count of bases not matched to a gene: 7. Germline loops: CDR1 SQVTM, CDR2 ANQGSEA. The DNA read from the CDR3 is TGCAGCGTTGAAGCCCGCCGACAGGGAAACTATGGC. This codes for CSVEARRQGNYG. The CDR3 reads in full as CSVEARRQGNYGYTF.

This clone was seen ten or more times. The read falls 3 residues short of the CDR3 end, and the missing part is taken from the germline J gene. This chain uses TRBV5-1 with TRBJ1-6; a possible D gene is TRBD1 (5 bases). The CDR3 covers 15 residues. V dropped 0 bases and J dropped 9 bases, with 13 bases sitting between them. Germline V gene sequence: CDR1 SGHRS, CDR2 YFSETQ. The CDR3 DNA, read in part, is TGCGCCAGCAGCTTGGGGGCGGGGAGGGGTTCACCC. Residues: CASSLGAGRGSP. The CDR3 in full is CASSLGAGRGSPLHF.

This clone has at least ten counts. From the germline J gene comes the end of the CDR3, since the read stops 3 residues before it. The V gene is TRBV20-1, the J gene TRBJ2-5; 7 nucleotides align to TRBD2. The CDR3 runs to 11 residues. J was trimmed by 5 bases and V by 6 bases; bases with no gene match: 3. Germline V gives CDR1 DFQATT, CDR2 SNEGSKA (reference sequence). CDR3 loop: CSAGRGETQYF. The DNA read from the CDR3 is TGCAGTGCCGGGCGGGGGGAGACC.

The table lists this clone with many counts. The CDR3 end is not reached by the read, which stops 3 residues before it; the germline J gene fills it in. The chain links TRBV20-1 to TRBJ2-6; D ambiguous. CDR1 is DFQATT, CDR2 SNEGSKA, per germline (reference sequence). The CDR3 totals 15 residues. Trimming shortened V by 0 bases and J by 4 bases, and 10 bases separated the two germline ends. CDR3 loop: CSAREMATGANVLTF. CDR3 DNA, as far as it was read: TGCAGTGCTAGAGAGATGGCAACCGGGGCCAACGTC.

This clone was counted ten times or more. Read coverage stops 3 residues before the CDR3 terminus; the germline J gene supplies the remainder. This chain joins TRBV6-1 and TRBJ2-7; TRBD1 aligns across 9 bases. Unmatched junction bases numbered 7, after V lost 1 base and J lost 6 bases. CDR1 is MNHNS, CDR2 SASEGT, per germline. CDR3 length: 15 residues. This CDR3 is CASSEGSTGGFEQYF. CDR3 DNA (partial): TGTGCCAGCAGTGAAGGGAGCACAGGGGGCTTCGAG.

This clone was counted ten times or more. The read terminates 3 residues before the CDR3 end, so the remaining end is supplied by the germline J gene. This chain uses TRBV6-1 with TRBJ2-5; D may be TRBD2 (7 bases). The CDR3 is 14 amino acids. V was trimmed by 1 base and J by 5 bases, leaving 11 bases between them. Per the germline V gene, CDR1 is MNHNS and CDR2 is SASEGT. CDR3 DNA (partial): TGTGCCAGCAGTGAAGGGGGGGGCCGGGAGACC. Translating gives CASSEGGGRET. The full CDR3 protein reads CASSEGGGRETQYF.

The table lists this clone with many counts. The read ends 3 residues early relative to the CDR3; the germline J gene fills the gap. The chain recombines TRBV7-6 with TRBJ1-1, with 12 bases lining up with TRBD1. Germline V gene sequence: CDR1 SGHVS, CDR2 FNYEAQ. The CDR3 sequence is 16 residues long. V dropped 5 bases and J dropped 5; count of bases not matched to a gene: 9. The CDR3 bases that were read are TGTGCCAGCAGCACTGGGACAGGGGGCTCGGGAACTGAA. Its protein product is CASSTGTGGSGTE. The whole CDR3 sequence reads CASSTGTGGSGTEAFF.

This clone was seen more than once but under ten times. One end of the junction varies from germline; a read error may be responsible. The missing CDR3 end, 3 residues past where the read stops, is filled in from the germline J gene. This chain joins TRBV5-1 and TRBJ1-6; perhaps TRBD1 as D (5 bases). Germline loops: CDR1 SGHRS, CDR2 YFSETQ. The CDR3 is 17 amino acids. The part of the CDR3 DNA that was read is TGCGTCAGCAGCTTGACCCATCAGGGATCAAATAATTCACCC. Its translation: CVSSLTHQGSNNSP. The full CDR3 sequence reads CVSSLTHQGSNNSPLHF.

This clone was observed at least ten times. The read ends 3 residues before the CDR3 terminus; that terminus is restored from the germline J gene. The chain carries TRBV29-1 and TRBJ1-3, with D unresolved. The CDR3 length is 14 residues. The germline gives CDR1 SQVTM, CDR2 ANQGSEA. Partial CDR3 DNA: TGCAGCGTTGAATTAGTCCTAGACGGCATATCG. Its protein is CSVELVLDGIS. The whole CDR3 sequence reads CSVELVLDGISIYF.